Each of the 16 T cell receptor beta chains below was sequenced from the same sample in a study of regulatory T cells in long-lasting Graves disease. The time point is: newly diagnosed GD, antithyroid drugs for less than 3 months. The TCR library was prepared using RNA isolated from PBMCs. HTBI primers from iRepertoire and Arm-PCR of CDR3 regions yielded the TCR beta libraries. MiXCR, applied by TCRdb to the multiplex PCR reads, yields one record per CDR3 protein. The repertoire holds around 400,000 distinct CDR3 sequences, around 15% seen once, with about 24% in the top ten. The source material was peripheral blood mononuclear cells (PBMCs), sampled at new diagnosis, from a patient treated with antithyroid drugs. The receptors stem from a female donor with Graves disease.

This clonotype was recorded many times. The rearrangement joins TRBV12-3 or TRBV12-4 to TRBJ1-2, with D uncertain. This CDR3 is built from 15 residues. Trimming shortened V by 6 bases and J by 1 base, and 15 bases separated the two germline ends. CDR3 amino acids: CASRPRTDDNYGYTF. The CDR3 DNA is TGTGCCAGCAGACCTCGGACGGATGATAACTATGGCTACACCTTC.

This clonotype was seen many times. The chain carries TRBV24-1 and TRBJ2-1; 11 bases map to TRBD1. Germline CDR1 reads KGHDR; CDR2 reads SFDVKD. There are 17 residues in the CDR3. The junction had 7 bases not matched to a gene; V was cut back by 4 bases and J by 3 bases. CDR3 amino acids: CATSDSPGTGGYNEQFF. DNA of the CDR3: TGTGCCACCAGTGACTCGCCCGGGACAGGGGGCTACAATGAGCAGTTCTTC.

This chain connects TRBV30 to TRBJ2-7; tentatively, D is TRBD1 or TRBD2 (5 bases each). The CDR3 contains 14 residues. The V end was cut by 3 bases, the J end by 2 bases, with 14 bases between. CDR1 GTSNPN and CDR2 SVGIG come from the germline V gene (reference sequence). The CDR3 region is CAWSSGTVTYEQYF. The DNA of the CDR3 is TGTGCCTGGAGCTCGGGGACGGTTACCTACGAGCAGTACTTC.

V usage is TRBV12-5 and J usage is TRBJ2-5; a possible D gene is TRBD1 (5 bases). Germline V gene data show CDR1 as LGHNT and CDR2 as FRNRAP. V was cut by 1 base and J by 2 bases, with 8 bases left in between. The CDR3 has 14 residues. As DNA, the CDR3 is TGTGCTAGTGGTTTGGAGGGGTTACAAGAGACCCAGTACTTC. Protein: CASGLEGLQETQYF.

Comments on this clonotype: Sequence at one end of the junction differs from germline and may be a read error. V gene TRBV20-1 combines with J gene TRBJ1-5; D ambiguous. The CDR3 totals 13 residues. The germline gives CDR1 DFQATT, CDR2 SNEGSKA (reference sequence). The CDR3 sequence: CSAREEWNRPQHF. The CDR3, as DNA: TGCAGTGCTAGAGAGGAGTGGAATCGGCCCCAGCATTTT.

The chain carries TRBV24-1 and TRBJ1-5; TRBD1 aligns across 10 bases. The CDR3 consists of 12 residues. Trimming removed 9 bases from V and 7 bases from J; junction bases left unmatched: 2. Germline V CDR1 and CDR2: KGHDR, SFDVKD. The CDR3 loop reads CATGTGVQPQHF. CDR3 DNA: TGTGCCACCGGGACAGGGGTGCAGCCCCAGCATTTT.

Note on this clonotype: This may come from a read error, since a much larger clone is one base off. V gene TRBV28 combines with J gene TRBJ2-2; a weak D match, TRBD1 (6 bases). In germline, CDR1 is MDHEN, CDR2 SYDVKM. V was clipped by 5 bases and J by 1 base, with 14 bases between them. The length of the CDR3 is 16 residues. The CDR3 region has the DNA TGTGCCAGCAGTGACTCAGACAGGAGGAACACCGGGGAGCTGTTTTTT. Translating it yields CASSDSDRRNTGELFF.

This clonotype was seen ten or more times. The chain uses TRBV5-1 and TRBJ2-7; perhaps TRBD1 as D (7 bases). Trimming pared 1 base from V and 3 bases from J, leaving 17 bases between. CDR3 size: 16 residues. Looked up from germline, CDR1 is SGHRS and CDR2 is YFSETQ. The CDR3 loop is CASSLPTGRMNYEQYF. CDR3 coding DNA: TGCGCCAGCAGCTTGCCGACAGGGAGGATGAACTACGAGCAGTACTTC. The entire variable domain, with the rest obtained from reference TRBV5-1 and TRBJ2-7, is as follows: KAGVTQTPRYLIKTRGQQVTLSCSPISGHRSVSWYQQTPGQGLQFLFEYFSETQRNKGNFPGRFSGRQFSNSRSEMNVSTLELGDSALYLCASSLPTGRMNYEQYFGPGTRLTVT.

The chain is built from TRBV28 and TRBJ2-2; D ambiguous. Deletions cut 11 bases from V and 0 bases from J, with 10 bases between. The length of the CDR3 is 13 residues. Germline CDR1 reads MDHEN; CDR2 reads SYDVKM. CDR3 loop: CASWKANTGELFF. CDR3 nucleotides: TGTGCCTCCTGGAAGGCGAACACCGGGGAGCTGTTTTTT.

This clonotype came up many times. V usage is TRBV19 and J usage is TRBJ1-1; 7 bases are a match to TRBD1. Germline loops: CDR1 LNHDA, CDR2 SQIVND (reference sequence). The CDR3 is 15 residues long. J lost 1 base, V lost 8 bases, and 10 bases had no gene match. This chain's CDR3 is CASQVTGWANTEAFF. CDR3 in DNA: TGTGCCAGTCAAGTGACAGGGTGGGCGAACACTGAAGCTTTCTTT.

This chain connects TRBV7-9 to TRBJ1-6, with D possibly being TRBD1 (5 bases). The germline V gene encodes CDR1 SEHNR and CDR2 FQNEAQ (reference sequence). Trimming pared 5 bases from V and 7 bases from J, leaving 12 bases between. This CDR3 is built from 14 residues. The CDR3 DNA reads TGTGCCAGCAGCAGAGGGGAGTGGAATTCACCCCTCCACTTT. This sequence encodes CASSRGEWNSPLHF.

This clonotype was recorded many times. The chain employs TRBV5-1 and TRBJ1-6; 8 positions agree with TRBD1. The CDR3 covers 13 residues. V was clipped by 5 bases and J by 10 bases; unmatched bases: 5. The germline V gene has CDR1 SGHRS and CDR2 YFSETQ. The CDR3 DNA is TGCGCCAGCAGAACAGGGGGGAAGTCACCCCTCCACTTT. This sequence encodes CASRTGGKSPLHF. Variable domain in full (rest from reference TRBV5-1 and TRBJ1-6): KAGVTQTPRYLIKTRGQQVTLSCSPISGHRSVSWYQQTPGQGLQFLFEYFSETQRNKGNFPGRFSGRQFSNSRSEMNVSTLELGDSALYLCASRTGGKSPLHFGNGTRLTVT.

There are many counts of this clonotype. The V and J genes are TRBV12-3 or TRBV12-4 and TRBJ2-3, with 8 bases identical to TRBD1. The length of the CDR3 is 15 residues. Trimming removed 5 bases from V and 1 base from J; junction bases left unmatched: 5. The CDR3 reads CASSQGAQGTDTQYF. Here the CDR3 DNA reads TGTGCCAGCAGTCAGGGGGCGCAAGGCACAGATACGCAGTATTTT.

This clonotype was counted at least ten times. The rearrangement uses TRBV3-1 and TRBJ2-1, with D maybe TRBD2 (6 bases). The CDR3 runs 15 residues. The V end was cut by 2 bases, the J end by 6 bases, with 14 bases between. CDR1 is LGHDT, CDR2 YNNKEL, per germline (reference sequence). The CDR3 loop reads CASSQIPTTSNEQFF. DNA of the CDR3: TGTGCCAGCAGCCAAATACCAACGACTAGCAATGAGCAGTTCTTC.

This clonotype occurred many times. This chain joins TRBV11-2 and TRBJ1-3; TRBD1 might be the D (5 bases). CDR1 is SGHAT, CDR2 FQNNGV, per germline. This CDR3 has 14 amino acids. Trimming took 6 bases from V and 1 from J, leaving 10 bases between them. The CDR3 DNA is TGTGCCAGCAGAGGGGTGATGTCTGGAAACACCATATATTTT. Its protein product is CASRGVMSGNTIYF.

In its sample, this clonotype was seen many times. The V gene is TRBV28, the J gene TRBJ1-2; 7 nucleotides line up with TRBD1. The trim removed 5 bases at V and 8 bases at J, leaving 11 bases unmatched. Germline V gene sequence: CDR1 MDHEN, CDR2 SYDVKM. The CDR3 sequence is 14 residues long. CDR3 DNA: TGTGCCAGCAGTAATCCGAGGGGGCCTGGCGGCTACACCTTC. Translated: CASSNPRGPGGYTF.